This T cell receptor (beta chain) was observed in a study of CD8 T cells in Susac syndrome (dated by TCRdb to the late 2010s). Study-wide context: Repertoire sequencing was used to test whether CD8+ T cell activation and differentiation in Susac syndrome was antigen driven.

RNA was extracted with the RNeasy kit and 0.5 to 1 ug was reverse transcribed using random hexamers. The immunoSEQ multiplex PCR assay, covering 54 Vbeta and 13 Jbeta segments, was used to amplify TCR beta CDR3 regions. PCR amplification bias was corrected using a synthetic template baseline for primer optimization and computational correction. On the study's bioinformatics: Only productive sequences were kept, with reads annotated to V, D and J genes according to IMGT and analyzed in immunoSEQ Analyzer. Clonality was computed as one minus Shannon entropy normalized by log2 of the number of productive unique sequences. Public and private clones were assessed among the 100 most prevalent clones of each patient and control. Susac-specific clones were defined as absent from healthy and MS cohorts, roughly 1,100 published viral clones and other ImmuneACCESS disease sequences. Through fastp at Q25 and MiXCR, TCRdb rebuilt clones from the public reads, retaining in-frame beta chains. Duplicate CDR3 protein sequences are folded into a single record with the most common DNA and genes. TCRdb, not the authors, supplied the V and J calls. Present in this sample are approximately 200,000 distinct CDR3 sequences, 90% to 97% of which were seen just once. The ten top clones hold roughly 0.095% of the sample.

The CDR3 numbers 14 residues from cysteine through phenylalanine. The CDR3 DNA has 42 bases and is translated from base 1. Taken from the germline V gene, the CDR1 and CDR2 loops are KGHSH and LQKENI. The trim is 0 bases for V and 8 bases for J, with a gap of 10 bases between the germline ends. Peripheral blood CD8+ and CD4+ T cells from healthy donors, Susac syndrome patients and multiple sclerosis patients were profiled using high-throughput TCR beta sequencing. The multiple sclerosis controls were treatment-naive patients who had stable or active relapsing-remitting disease and met the revised McDonald criteria. Bulk CD8+ and CD4+ T cells were purified by magnetic negative isolation, whereas CD8+ TEMRA cells were enriched by FACS. Blood was drawn into EDTA tubes, processed within 24 hours, and PBMCs were isolated by density gradient centrifugation. PBMCs intended for TCR sequencing were cryopreserved in liquid nitrogen and thawed later in a water bath at 37 degrees C. The sorted or isolated CD4+, CD8+ and CD8+ TEMRA cells had a purity of 90% or higher.

Results the study describes overall, beyond this receptor: The number of individuals in the TCR sequencing and HLA analysis was acknowledged as relatively small.

Concerning this clonotype itself: Its binding antigen is unknown. No quality values exist for individual bases; no much larger clone is one base distant.

This TCR came from a human donor with multiple sclerosis. This receptor chain uses TRBV18 and TRBJ1-4; the D gene is not confidently resolved. Sequencing was done on a sample of CD4+ T cells from PBMCs. The sequence in DNA is TGTGCCAGCTCACCACCGGCGGGGTCAGAAAAACTGTTTTTT. The translation is CASSPPAGSEKLFF. With the portions outside the CDR3 filled from the reference TRBV18 and TRBJ1-4 genes, the complete variable region becomes NAGVMQNPRHLVRRRGQEARLRCSPMKGHSHVYWYRQLPEEGLKFMVYLQKENIIDESGMPKERFSAEFPKEGPSILRIQQVVRGDSAAYFCASSPPAGSEKLFFGSGTQLSVL.